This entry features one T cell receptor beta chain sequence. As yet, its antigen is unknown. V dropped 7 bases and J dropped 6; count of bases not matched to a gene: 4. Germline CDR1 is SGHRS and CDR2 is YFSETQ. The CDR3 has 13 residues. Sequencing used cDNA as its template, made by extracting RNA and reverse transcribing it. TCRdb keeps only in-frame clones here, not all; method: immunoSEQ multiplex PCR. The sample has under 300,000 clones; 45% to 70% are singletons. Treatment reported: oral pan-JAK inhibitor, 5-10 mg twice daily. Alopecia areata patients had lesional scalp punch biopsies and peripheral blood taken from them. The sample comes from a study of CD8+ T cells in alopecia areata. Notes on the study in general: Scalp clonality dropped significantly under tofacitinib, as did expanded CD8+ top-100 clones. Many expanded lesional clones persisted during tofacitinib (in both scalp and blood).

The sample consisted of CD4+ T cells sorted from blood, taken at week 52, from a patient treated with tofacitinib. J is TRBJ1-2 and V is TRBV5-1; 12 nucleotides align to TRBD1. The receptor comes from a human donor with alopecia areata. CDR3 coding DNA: TGCGCCAGCTGGGGACAGGGGGCGCATGGCTACACCTTC. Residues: CASWGQGAHGYTF.